Listed here is a single T cell receptor (beta chain). The specificity of this receptor is unknown. No per-base quality is available; no much larger clone lies one base away. This sample was included in a study of cytomegalovirus exposure and HLA in healthy donors (dated by TCRdb to about 2017). Broadly, across the study: According to a later analysis, the approximately 120 validation repertoires were produced on the same platform as the roughly 720 repertoires of the first cohort. The study aimed to test whether cataloging public T cell receptors could reveal signatures of past pathogen exposure. Besides the first cohort of 550 to 750 subjects, a separate validation cohort made up of roughly 120 different subjects was used. To predict cytomegalovirus infection status, the study combined high-throughput TCR immunosequencing, statistical association of individual TCRs with disease status, and machine learning.

General conclusions and limits of the study: The classifier was reported to diagnose cytomegalovirus status with high specificity and sensitivity in both the original and validation cohorts. According to the authors, the approach could potentially be generalized to other disease states and immunological phenotypes. All 120 or so repertoires were used to score co-occurrence in the validation cohort in a later analysis, because that analysis had no HLA typing for the cohort. Subsequent analysis determined that TCRs grouped into clusters in the first cohort also showed a tendency toward co-occurrence across the 90 to 150 validation repertoires, and about 94% of cluster scores exceeded 0. A total of fewer than 200 TCR beta chains were listed by the study as associated with cytomegalovirus. In vitro tests confirmed that three of the cytomegalovirus-associated TCR beta chains recognize cytomegalovirus antigens. Most TCR sequences were seen in very few donors, while some public TCRs were found in many individuals.

Taken from cysteine to phenylalanine, the CDR3 has 14 residues. Just the 42-base CDR3 DNA is kept, in frame starting at base 1. Clipping removes 1 base from V and 12 bases from J, with 9 as the unmatched junction base count. The germline V gene (reference sequence) gives CDR1 as SEHNR and CDR2 as FQNEAQ. Donors formed part of the validation cohort, which comprised 120 subjects and was distinct from the first cohort of under 750 subjects. Receptors were amplified or captured by the immunoSEQ multiplex PCR assay. The study's own analysis went as follows. A statistical classification framework was developed to diagnose cytomegalovirus status using the catalog of TCR beta chain sequences. In its TCRdb copy, this immuneACCESS table keeps in-frame sequences only and misses some clones. Where compared with another copy, unresolved V genes explain less than half of these, and the others have no known cause. V, J and clone size were drawn from that table, and D and trimming were deduced from the DNA. The sample table lists about 150,000 clones, 94% of them with a count of one. The top ten hold 1.5% to 2% of the sample.

The chain uses TRBV7-9 and TRBJ2-1; 7 middle bases align to TRBD2. The specimen was PBMCs. The source of this sequence is a man aged 18 to 29 in good health and CMV-seropositive. In nucleotides, the sequence is TGTGCCAGCAGCTTAGGGACTTCCAGGGAGGGGCAGTTCTTC. Its coded protein is CASSLGTSREGQFF. Joined to the reference TRBV7-9 and TRBJ2-1 proteins, this CDR3 gives the full variable domain: DTGVSQNPRHKITKRGQNVTFRCDPISEHNRLYWYRQTLGQGPEFLTYFQNEAQLEKSRLLSDRFSAERPKGSFSTLEIQRTEQGDSAMYLCASSLGTSREGQFFGPGTRLTVL.